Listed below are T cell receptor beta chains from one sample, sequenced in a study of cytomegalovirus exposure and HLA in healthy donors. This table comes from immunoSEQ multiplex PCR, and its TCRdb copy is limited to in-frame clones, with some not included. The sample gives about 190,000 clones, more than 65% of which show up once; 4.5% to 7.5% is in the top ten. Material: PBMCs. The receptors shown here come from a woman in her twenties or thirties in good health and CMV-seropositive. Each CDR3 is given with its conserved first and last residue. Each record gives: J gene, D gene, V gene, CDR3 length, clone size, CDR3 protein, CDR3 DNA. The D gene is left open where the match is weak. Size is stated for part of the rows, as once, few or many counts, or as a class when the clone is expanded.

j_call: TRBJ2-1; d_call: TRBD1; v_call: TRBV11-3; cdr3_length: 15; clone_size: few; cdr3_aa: CASSPGTGVLDEQFF; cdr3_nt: TGTGCCAGCAGCCCCGGGACAGGGGTTCTGGATGAGCAGTTCTTC
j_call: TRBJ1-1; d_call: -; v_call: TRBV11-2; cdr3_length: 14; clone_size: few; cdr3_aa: CASSLDQGNTEAFF; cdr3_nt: TGTGCCAGCAGCTTAGATCAGGGGAACACTGAAGCTTTCTTT
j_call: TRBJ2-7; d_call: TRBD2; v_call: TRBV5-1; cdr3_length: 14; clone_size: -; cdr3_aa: CASSSGTSGIEQYF; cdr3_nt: TGCGCCAGCAGTTCCGGGACTAGCGGGATCGAGCAGTACTTC
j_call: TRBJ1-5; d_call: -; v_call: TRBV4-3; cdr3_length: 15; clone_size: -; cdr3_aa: CASSQLLGGDQPQHF; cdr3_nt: TGCGCCAGCAGCCAGCTCCTGGGGGGGGATCAGCCCCAGCATTTT
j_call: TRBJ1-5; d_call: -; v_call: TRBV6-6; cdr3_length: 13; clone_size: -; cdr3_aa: CASSYGGGQPQHF; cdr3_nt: TGTGCCAGCAGTTACGGGGGGGGGCAGCCCCAGCATTTT
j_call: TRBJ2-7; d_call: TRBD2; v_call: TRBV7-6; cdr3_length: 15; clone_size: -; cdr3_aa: CASSLGTSGTYEQYF; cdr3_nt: TGTGCCAGCAGTTTGGGGACTAGCGGGACCTACGAGCAGTACTTC
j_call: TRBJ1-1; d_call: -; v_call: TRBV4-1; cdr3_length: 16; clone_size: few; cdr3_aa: CASSQDRTGVNTEAFF; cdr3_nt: TGCGCCAGCAGCCAAGATCGGACGGGGGTGAACACTGAAGCTTTCTTT
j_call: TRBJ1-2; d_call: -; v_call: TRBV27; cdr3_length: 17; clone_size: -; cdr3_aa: CASSLIGQLGSPYGYTF; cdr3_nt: TGTGCCAGCAGTTTAATTGGGCAGTTGGGGAGCCCTTATGGCTACACCTTC
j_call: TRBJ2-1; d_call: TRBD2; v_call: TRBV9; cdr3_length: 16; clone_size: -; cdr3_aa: CASSVLAGGLYNEQFF; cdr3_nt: TGTGCCAGCAGCGTACTGGCGGGAGGTCTGTACAATGAGCAGTTCTTC
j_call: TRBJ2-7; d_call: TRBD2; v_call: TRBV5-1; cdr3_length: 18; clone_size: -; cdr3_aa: CASSLGLGDYLGSYEQYF; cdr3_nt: TGCGCCAGCAGCTTGGGGCTGGGGGACTACCTCGGGTCCTACGAGCAGTACTTC
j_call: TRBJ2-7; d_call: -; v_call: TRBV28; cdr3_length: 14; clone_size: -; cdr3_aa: CASSLRAVTYEQYF; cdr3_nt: TGTGCCAGCAGTTTAAGAGCCGTCACCTACGAGCAGTACTTC
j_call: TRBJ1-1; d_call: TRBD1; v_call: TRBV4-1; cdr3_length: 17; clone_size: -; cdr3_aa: CASSQAPGQGYNTEAFF; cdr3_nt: TGCGCCAGCAGCCAGGCTCCGGGACAGGGGTACAACACTGAAGCTTTCTTT
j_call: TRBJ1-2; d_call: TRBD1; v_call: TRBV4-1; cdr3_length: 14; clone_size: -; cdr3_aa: CASSWTGVGYGYTF; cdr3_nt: TGCGCCAGCAGTTGGACAGGGGTCGGGTATGGCTACACCTTC
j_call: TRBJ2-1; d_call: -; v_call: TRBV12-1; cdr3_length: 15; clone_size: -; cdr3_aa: CASSLGLASYNEQFF; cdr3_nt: TGTGCCAGCAGCTTGGGACTGGCCTCCTACAATGAGCAGTTCTTC
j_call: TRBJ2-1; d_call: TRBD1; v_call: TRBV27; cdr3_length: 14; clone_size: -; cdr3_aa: CASSKKTGWNEQFF; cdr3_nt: TGTGCCAGCAGTAAAAAGACAGGGTGGAATGAGCAGTTCTTC
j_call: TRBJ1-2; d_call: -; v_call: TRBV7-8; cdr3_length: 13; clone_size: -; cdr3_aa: CASSPQANYGYTF; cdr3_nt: TGTGCCAGCAGCCCCCAGGCTAACTATGGCTACACCTTC
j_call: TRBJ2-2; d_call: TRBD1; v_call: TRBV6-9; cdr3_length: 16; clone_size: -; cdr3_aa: CASSPQGAQNTGELFF; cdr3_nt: TGTGCCAGCAGCCCACAGGGGGCCCAGAATACCGGGGAGCTGTTTTTT
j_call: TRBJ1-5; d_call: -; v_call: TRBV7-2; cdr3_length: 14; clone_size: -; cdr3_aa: CASSFSRRDQPQHF; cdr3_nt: TGTGCCAGCAGCTTCTCGCGGAGAGATCAGCCCCAGCATTTT
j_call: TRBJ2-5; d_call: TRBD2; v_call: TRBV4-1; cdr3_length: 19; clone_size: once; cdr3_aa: CASSQEWLAGQIAQETQYF; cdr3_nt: TGCGCCAGCAGCCAAGAGTGGCTAGCGGGGCAGATCGCACAAGAGACCCAGTACTTC
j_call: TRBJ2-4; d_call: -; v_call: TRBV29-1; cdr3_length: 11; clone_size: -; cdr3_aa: CSVVRGYIQYF; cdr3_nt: TGCAGCGTTGTCAGGGGTTACATTCAGTACTTC
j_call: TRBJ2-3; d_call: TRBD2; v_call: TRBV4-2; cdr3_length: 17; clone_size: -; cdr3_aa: CASSQDEGTSGGDTQYF; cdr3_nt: TGTGCCAGCAGCCAAGATGAGGGAACTAGCGGGGGGGATACGCAGTATTTT
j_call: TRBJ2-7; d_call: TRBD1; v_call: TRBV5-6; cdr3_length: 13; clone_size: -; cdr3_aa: CASSQTGDYEQYF; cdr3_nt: TGTGCCAGCAGCCAGACAGGGGACTACGAGCAGTACTTC
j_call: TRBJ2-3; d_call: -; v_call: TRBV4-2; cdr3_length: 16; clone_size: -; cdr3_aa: CASSQEAWGGTDTQYF; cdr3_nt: TGTGCCAGCAGCCAAGAAGCTTGGGGGGGCACAGATACGCAGTATTTT
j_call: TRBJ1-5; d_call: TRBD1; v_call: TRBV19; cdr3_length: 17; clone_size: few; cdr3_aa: CASSITPATGGNQPQHF; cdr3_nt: TGTGCCAGTAGTATAACACCCGCGACAGGGGGCAATCAGCCCCAGCATTTT
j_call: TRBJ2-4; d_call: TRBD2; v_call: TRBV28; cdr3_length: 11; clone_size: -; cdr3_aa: CASTLGGSRYF; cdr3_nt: TGTGCCAGCACTCTGGGGGGGTCAAGATACTTC